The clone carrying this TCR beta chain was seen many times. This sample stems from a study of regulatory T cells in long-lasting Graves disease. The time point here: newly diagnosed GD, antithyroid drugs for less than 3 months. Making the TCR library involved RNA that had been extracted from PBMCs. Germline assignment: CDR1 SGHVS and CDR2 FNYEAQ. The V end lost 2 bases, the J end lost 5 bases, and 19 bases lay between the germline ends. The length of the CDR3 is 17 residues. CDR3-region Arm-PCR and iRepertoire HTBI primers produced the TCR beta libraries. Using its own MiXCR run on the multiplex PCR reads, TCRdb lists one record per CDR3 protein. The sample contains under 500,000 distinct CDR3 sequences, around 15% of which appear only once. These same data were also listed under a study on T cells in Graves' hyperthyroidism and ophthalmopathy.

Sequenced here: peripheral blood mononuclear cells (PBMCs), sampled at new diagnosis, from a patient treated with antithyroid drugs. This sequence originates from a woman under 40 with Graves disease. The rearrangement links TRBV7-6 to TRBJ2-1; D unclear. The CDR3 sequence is CASSLTGPGSIDNEQFF. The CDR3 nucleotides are TGTGCCAGCAGCTTAACCGGACCGGGCTCAATCGACAATGAGCAGTTCTTC.